These 22 T cell receptor beta chains were sequenced from one sample in a study of T cell repertoires in cytomegalovirus infection (dated by TCRdb to between 2018 and 2020). The instrument was an Illumina HiSeq 1500. The raw public reads went through TCRdb reprocessing: fastp at Q25, MiXCR clone calling, in-frame beta chains kept. For every CDR3 protein sequence, its rows merge into one entry that carries the most common genes and DNA. The sample table shows about 180,000 distinct CDR3 sequences, and roughly 14% are seen once. In total, the top ten clones hold about a quarter of the sample. Sequencing was done on a sample of PBMCs. These receptors were obtained from a human donor in good health (CMV status not recorded). Some clones in this sample may be carry-over from other donors' samples.

In its sample, this clonotype was seen many times. The J gene is TRBJ2-7, the V gene TRBV7-9; the D is unclear. The CDR3 extends over 12 amino acids. Per the germline V gene, CDR1 is SEHNR and CDR2 is FQNEAQ (reference sequence). V was trimmed by 2 bases and J by 10 bases, leaving 12 bases between them. The DNA for the CDR3 is TGTGCCAGCAGCTTAAGACTTTTTGAACAGTACTTC. It codes for CASSLRLFEQYF.

In this sample, this clonotype turned up many times. The rearrangement joins TRBV7-2 to TRBJ1-5; TRBD1 matches 7 bases. V lost 4 bases to trimming and J lost 8 bases; unmatched junction nucleotides: 5. Per germline, CDR1 SGHTA and CDR2 FQGNSA. This CDR3 is built from 13 residues. CDR3 region: CASSSYRGEPQHF. DNA for the CDR3: TGTGCCAGCAGCTCGTACAGGGGTGAGCCCCAGCATTTT. The entire variable domain, with the rest obtained from reference TRBV7-2 and TRBJ1-5, is as follows: GAGVSQSPSNKVTEKGKDVELRCDPISGHTALYWYRQSLGQGLEFLIYFQGNSAPDKSGLPSDRFSAERTGGSVSTLTIQRTQQEDSAVYLCASSSYRGEPQHFGDGTRLSIL.

The chain is built from TRBV7-9 and TRBJ2-7; D call uncertain. Germline values: CDR1 SEHNR, CDR2 FQNEAQ (reference sequence). This CDR3 contains 15 residues. V lost 4 bases, J lost 4 bases, and 17 bases lay in between. The CDR3 spells CASSSSLFGTYEQYF. In DNA form, the CDR3 reads TGTGCCAGCAGCTCGTCCCTATTTGGAACGTACGAGCAGTACTTC.

This clonotype was seen only a few times. The V call is TRBV29-1, the J call TRBJ2-7, with a possible D match to TRBD2 (5 bases). V lost 2 bases and J 5 bases, leaving 7 bases between the germline ends. The CDR3 is 11 amino acids. Germline assignment: CDR1 SQVTM and CDR2 ANQGSEA. The CDR3 spells CSVERGHEQYF. In DNA form, the CDR3 reads TGCAGCGTTGAAAGAGGGCACGAGCAGTACTTC.

This clonotype was found a few times. V gene TRBV2 combines with J gene TRBJ2-7; TRBD1 agrees at 7 bases. CDR1 is SNHLY and CDR2 is FYNNEI in the germline V gene. The CDR3 consists of 12 residues. The V and J ends lost 6 bases and 3 bases, in that order; junction bases with no gene match: 2. CDR3 DNA: TGTGCCAGCAGAGCAGGGGGCTACGAGCAGTACTTC. Its translation: CASRAGGYEQYF.

This rearrangement joins TRBV5-1 to TRBJ1-1; D unresolved. The CDR3 is 13 amino acids. The V and J ends lost 4 bases and 0 bases respectively, with 7 bases between them. CDR1 and CDR2 from the germline V gene are SGHRS and YFSETQ. The CDR3, as DNA: TGCGCCAGCAGCCCCGTAATGAACACTGAAGCTTTCTTT. Protein: CASSPVMNTEAFF.

Concerning this clonotype itself: The CDR3 end shows no conserved phenylalanine or tryptophan, and so a read error is likely. This chain connects TRBV28 to TRBJ1-2, with D possibly TRBD1 on 5 matching bases. V was shortened by 4 bases and J by 2 bases, with 14 bases between the two germline ends. Germline assignment: CDR1 MDHEN and CDR2 SYDVKM. The CDR3 totals 15 residues. The CDR3: CASSSDSLGNYGYTY. The CDR3 nucleotides read TGTGCCAGCAGTTCCGACAGCCTCGGGAACTATGGCTACACCTAC.

The CDR3 sequence is CASSRTGGTNTEAFF. The CDR3 coding sequence is TGTGCCAGCAGCCGGACAGGGGGAACGAACACTGAAGCTTTCTTT. The V call is TRBV7-9, the J call TRBJ1-1; 10 positions agree with TRBD1. This CDR3 contains 15 residues. With 5 bases clipped from V and 1 base from J, the junction kept 4 bases outside the gene matches. Germline assignment: CDR1 SEHNR and CDR2 FQNEAQ (reference sequence).

A note on this clonotype: With a much larger clone just one base away, this may be a read error. The chain recombines TRBV10-3 with TRBJ2-5, with D perhaps assigned TRBD1 or TRBD2 (5 bases each). The CDR3 contains 14 residues. Germline loops: CDR1 ENHRY, CDR2 SYGVKD. Trimming took 10 bases from V and 1 from J, leaving 16 bases between them. This CDR3 is CATGSRDRQETQYF. Written as DNA, the CDR3 is TGTGCCACCGGCTCCCGGGACCGCCAAGAGACCCAGTACTTC.

There are many counts of this clonotype. As DNA, the CDR3 is TGTGCCAGCAGCTCCGGGACAGGGATTAGCTATGGCTACACCTTC. Encoded protein: CASSSGTGISYGYTF. V gene TRBV7-6 combines with J gene TRBJ1-2; 9 nucleotides line up with TRBD1. J was trimmed by 4 bases and V by 4 bases; bases with no gene match: 7. The CDR3 is 15 amino acids. The germline gives CDR1 SGHVS, CDR2 FNYEAQ.

The chain has TRBV11-2 and TRBJ2-1, with D possibly matching TRBD1 (5 bases). The V end was cut by 5 bases, the J end by 7 bases, with 15 bases between. CDR3 length: 14 residues. Germline V gene lookup returns CDR1 SGHAT and CDR2 FQNNGV. The DNA for the CDR3 is TGTGCCAGCAGCCCATGGGCAGGGATGAATGAGCAGTTCTTC. It is translated as CASSPWAGMNEQFF.

This clonotype was counted many times. This rearrangement joins TRBV7-9 to TRBJ2-3; TRBD2 is a possible D gene (5 bases). Germline-derived CDR1 and CDR2 are SEHNR and FQNEAQ (reference sequence). With 5 bases removed from V and 3 bases from J, the gap between germline ends came to 21 bases. The CDR3 length is 17 residues. CDR3 sequence (DNA): TGTGCCAGCAGCCCCTGGACGACGGAGGTTGCGACAGATACGCAGTATTTT. Amino acids: CASSPWTTEVATDTQYF. Drawing the rest from reference TRBV7-9 and TRBJ2-3, the complete variable domain is DTGVSQNPRHKITKRGQNVTFRCDPISEHNRLYWYRQTLGQGPEFLTYFQNEAQLEKSRLLSDRFSAERPKGSFSTLEIQRTEQGDSAMYLCASSPWTTEVATDTQYFGPGTRLTVL.

The V call is TRBV10-3, the J call TRBJ1-1; D is unresolved. V dropped 10 bases and J dropped 1 base, with 13 bases sitting between them. CDR1 is ENHRY and CDR2 is SYGVKD in the germline V gene. This CDR3 is 13 amino acids long. The CDR3 region is CATSIAENTEAFF. The CDR3, as DNA: TGTGCCACCTCGATCGCAGAGAACACTGAAGCTTTCTTT.

The chain uses TRBV19 and TRBJ1-1, with D uncertain. The CDR3 has 12 residues. V lost 3 bases and J lost 8, with 10 bases in between. Per the germline V gene, CDR1 is LNHDA and CDR2 is SQIVND (reference sequence). CDR3 region: CASSIVGREAFF. The CDR3 DNA reads as TGTGCCAGTAGTATTGTAGGCCGCGAAGCTTTCTTT.

This clonotype was seen a handful of times. The chain has TRBV19 and TRBJ1-2, with D maybe TRBD1 (5 bases). V shed 7 bases and J shed 0 bases, with 15 bases lying between them. The V gene's germline CDR1 is LNHDA and CDR2 SQIVND (reference sequence). The CDR3 loop spans 15 amino acids. This chain's CDR3 is CASNPGTKANYGYTF. The CDR3, as DNA: TGTGCCAGTAATCCAGGGACGAAAGCTAACTATGGCTACACCTTC.

Many counts were recorded for this clonotype. The V and J genes are TRBV2 and TRBJ2-1, with 8 positions matching TRBD2. The CDR3 has 15 residues. Trimming removed 6 bases from V and 6 bases from J; junction bases left unmatched: 10. Per the germline V gene, CDR1 is SNHLY and CDR2 is FYNNEI. The CDR3 loop is CASRDSGGGGNEQFF. CDR3 DNA sequence: TGTGCCAGCAGGGACAGCGGGGGAGGGGGCAATGAGCAGTTCTTC.

This clonotype was seen ten or more times. The chain carries TRBV7-8 and TRBJ2-2; 11 bases align to TRBD2. The junction had 4 bases not matched to a gene; V was cut back by 4 bases and J by 0 bases. The CDR3 is made up of 17 amino acids. The V gene's germline CDR1 is SGHVS and CDR2 FQNEAQ. The CDR3 region has the DNA TGTGCCAGCAGCTCCAGACTAGCGGGGACGAACACCGGGGAGCTGTTTTTT. Its translation is CASSSRLAGTNTGELFF.

This chain connects TRBV19 to TRBJ1-2, with TRBD1 identical over 9 bases. The CDR3 has 14 residues. The V and J ends lost 4 bases and 4 bases, in that order; junction bases with no gene match: 4. Germline loops: CDR1 LNHDA, CDR2 SQIVND (reference sequence). The CDR3 bases are TGTGCCAGTAGTACCCTGACAGGGGGCTATGGCTACACCTTC. It is translated as CASSTLTGGYGYTF.

This clonotype was detected many times. The CDR3 protein is CASSPRTGGNEKLFF. In DNA form, the CDR3 reads TGTGCCAGCAGCCCCCGGACAGGGGGAAATGAAAAACTGTTTTTT. The rearrangement joins TRBV7-6 to TRBJ1-4; 10 bases line up with TRBD1. Trimming at V came to 5 bases and at J to 5 bases, leaving 5 bases not matched to a gene. The CDR3 totals 15 residues. The V gene's germline CDR1 is SGHVS and CDR2 FNYEAQ. The complete variable domain, with remaining parts taken from reference TRBV7-6 and TRBJ1-4, reads GAGVSQSPRYKVTKRGQDVALRCDPISGHVSLYWYRQALGQGPEFLTYFNYEAQQDKSGLPNDRFSAERPEGSISTLTIQRTEQRDSAMYRCASSPRTGGNEKLFFGSGTQLSVL.

CDR3 in amino acids: CASSSGQQETQYF. CDR3 nucleotide sequence: TGCGCCAGCAGCTCGGGACAGCAAGAGACCCAGTACTTC. The gene calls are TRBV5-1 and TRBJ2-5; 7 nucleotides match TRBD1. The trim removed 3 bases at V and 2 bases at J, leaving 1 base unmatched. The CDR3 sequence is 13 residues long. Germline CDR1 is SGHRS and CDR2 is YFSETQ.

This clonotype was seen many times. The gene calls are TRBV7-2 and TRBJ2-2; D gene unclear. Germline V gene lookup returns CDR1 SGHTA and CDR2 FQGNSA. The ends were cut back, 1 base at V and 4 bases at J, with 13 bases in the middle. The CDR3 length is 16 residues. The CDR3 coding sequence is TGTGCCAGCAGCTTAGTCGGAGCCATTTCCACCGGGGAGCTGTTTTTT. Its protein product is CASSLVGAISTGELFF.

The gene calls are TRBV7-2 and TRBJ2-2, with D uncertain. CDR1 and CDR2 (germline): SGHTA, FQGNSA. The CDR3 length is 15 residues. Between the trimmed V and J ends, which lost 2 bases and 4 bases, there was a span of 11 bases. CDR3: CASSLMAGPTGELFF. Here the CDR3 DNA reads TGTGCCAGCAGCTTAATGGCAGGACCCACCGGGGAGCTGTTTTTT.